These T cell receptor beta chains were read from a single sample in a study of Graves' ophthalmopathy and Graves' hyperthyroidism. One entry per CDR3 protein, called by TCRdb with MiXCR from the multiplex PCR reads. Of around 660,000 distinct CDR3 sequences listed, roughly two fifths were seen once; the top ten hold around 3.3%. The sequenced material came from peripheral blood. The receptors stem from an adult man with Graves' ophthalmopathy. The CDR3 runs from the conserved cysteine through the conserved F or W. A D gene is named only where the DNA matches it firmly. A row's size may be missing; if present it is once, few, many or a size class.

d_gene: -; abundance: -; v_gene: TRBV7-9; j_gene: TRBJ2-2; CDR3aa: CASSLTDSGELFF; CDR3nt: TGTGCCAGCAGCTTAACGGATTCCGGGGAGCTGTTTTTT
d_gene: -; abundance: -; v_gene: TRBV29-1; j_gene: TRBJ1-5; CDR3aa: CSVGSGGQETQHF; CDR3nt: TGCAGCGTTGGATCTGGGGGCCAAGAGACCCAGCATTTT
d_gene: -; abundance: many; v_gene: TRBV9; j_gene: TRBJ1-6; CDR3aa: CASSLEGVPYNSPLHF; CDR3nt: TGTGCCAGCAGCCTTGAAGGGGTCCCTTATAATTCACCCCTCCACTTT
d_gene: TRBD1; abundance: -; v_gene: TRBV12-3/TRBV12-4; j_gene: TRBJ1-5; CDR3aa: CASSIDRGQPQHF; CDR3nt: TGTGCCAGCAGTATCGACAGGGGTCAGCCCCAGCATTTT
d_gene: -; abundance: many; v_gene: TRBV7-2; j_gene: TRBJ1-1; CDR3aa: CASSTIDRSGEAFF; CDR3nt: TGTGCCAGCAGCACGATAGACAGAAGTGGTGAAGCTTTCTTT
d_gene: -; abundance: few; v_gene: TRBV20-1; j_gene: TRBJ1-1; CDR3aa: CSARAAGARTEAFF; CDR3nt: TGCAGTGCTAGAGCGGCAGGGGCCCGGACTGAAGCTTTCTTT
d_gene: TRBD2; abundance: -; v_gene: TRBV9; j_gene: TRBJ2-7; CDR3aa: CASSVEAGVIYEQYF; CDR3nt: TGTGCCAGCAGCGTAGAGGCGGGAGTTATCTACGAGCAGTACTTC
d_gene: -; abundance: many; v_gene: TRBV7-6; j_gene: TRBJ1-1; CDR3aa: CASSPGRGADTEAFF; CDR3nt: TGTGCCAGCAGCCCCGGTCGGGGGGCGGACACTGAAGCTTTCTTT
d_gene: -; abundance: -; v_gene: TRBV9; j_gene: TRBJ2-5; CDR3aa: CASSVGLESPQETQYF; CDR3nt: TGTGCCAGCAGCGTAGGTTTGGAGTCCCCTCAAGAGACCCAGTACTTC
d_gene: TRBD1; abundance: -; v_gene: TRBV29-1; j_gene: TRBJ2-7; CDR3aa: CAWSVSQGTYEQYF; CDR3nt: TGTGCCTGGAGTGTCTCACAGGGGACCTACGAGCAGTACTTC
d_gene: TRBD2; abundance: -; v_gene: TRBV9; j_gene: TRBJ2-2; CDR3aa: CASSRGLAGVTGELFF; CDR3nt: TGTGCCAGCAGCCGGGGACTAGCGGGAGTTACCGGGGAGCTGTTTTTT
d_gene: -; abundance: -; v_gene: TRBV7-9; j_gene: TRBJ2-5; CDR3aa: CAWTDASAAPQETQYF; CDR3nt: TGTGCCTGGACCGACGCTTCGGCAGCCCCCCAAGAGACCCAGTACTTC
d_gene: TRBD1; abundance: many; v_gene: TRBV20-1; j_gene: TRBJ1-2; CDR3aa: CSARDQGEYGYTF; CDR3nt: TGCAGTGCTAGAGATCAGGGGGAGTATGGCTACACCTTC
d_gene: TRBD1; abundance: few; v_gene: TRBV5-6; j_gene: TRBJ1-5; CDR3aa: CASSTRDRVDQPQHF; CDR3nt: TGTGCCAGCAGCACCCGGGACAGGGTCGATCAGCCCCAGCATTTT
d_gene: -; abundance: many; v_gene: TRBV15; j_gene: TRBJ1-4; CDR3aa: CATGTGWVREKLFF; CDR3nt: TGTGCCACCGGGACGGGGTGGGTGCGGGAAAAACTGTTTTTT
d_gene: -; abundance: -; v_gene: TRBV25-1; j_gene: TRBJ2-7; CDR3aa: CASRGYRVEEQCF; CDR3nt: TGTGCCAGCAGAGGCTACAGGGTTGAAGAGCAGTGCTTC
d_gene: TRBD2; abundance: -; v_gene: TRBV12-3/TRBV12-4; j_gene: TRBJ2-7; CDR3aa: CASSLPSGSYEQYF; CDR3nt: TGTGCCAGCAGTTTACCTAGCGGGAGTTACGAGCAGTACTTC
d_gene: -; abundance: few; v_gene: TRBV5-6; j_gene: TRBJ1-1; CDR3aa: CASSSAWLENTEAFF; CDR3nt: TGTGCCAGCAGCTCCGCATGGCTAGAAAACACTGAAGCTTTCTTT
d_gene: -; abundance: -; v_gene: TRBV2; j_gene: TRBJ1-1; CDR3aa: CASSRTGAGAFF; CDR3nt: TGTGCCAGCAGTCGGACGGGGGCCGGAGCTTTCTTT
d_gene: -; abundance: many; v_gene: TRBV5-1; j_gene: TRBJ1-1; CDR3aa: CASSAQGVNTEAFF; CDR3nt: TGCGCCAGCAGCGCACAGGGAGTGAACACTGAAGCTTTCTTT
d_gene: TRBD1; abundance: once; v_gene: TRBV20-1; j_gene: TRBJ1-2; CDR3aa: CSERAGGEGGYTF; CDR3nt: TGCAGTGAAAGGGCAGGGGGGGAAGGTGGCTACACCTTC
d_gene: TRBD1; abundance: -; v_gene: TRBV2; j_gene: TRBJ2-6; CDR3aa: CASSEQGVRANVLTF; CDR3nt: TGTGCCAGCAGTGAGCAGGGGGTCAGGGCCAACGTCCTGACTTTC
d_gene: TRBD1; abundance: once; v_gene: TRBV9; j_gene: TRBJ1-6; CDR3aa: CASSVDAGQGNSPLHF; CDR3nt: TGTGCCAGCAGCGTAGATGCGGGACAGGGAAATTCACCCCTCCACTTT
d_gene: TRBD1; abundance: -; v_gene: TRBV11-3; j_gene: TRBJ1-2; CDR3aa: CASSHRTGAGYGYTF; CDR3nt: TGTGCCAGCAGTCATAGGACAGGGGCGGGATATGGCTACACCTTC
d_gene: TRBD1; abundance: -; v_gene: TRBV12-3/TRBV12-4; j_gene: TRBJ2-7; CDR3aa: CASSLRQGFYEQYF; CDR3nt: TGTGCCAGCAGTTTAAGACAGGGGTTCTACGAGCAGTACTTC
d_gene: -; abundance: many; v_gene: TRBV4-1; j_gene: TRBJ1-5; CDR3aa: CASSRGVRQPQHF; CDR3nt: TGCGCCAGCAGCCGCGGGGTAAGACAGCCCCAGCATTTT
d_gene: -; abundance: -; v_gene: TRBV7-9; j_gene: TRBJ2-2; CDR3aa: CASSLGGVGNTGELFF; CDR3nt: TGTGCCAGCAGCTTAGGGGGGGTCGGGAACACCGGGGAGCTGTTTTTT
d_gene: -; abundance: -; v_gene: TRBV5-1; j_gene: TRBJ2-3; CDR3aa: CASSAIGSTDTQYF; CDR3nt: TGCGCCAGCAGCGCAATCGGGAGCACAGATACGCAGTATTTT
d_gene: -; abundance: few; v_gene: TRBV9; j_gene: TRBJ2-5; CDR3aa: CASSVRAKYQETQYF; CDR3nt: TGTGCCAGCAGCGTCCGGGCCAAGTACCAAGAGACCCAGTACTTC